The entry below gives a single TCR beta chain sequence along with its context. The germline V gene has CDR1 MNHEY and CDR2 SVGEGT. The CDR3 consists of 14 residues. The germline V and J ends were trimmed by 2 bases and 4 bases, with 9 bases remaining between them. As processed by the authors: Counts of nucleated cells, estimated from reference gene primer amplification, were obtained. This table comes from immunoSEQ multiplex PCR, and its TCRdb copy is limited to in-frame clones, with some not included. V and J calls and clone size are those listed in that table; D and trimming were worked out from the DNA. The sample lists some 42,000 clones, 80% to 90% occurring once. The data are from a study of blood T cell repertoires in COVID-19. For the study at large: T cells, B-cell-depleted T cells, or PBMCs provided the cDNA or gDNA that served as material.

V gene TRBV6-2 or TRBV6-3 combines with J gene TRBJ1-5; D possibly corresponds to TRBD1 (5 bases). Sample: peripheral blood. The receptor was isolated from a man aged 25-45 years with active or convalescent COVID-19. The CDR3: CASSYTGQNQPQHF. DNA of the CDR3: TGTGCCAGCAGTTACACCGGACAAAATCAGCCCCAGCATTTT.